This T cell receptor (beta chain) stems from a study of T cell responses to AZD1222 COVID-19 vaccine. Findings and caveats of the study: The study found vaccine-associated CD4 TCRs spanning spike, dominant at 160-218 and 743-854. Targeting of unmutated variant regions was reportedly seen in nearly half of spike-specific TCRs.

TCRdb keeps only in-frame clones here, not all; method: immunoSEQ multiplex PCR. The sample lists 140,000 to 150,000 clones, just under 95% occurring once. With regard to this clone: Antigen: not known.

This CDR3 contains 18 residues. The sample here was peripheral blood, taken after recovery from COVID-19. This clonotype originated in an adult who had recovered from COVID-19. This chain uses TRBV21-1 with TRBJ2-3; no DNA check was done on the table's D call, TRBD1. TRBV21-1 has pseudogene status. CDR3 in amino acids: CASSKEGARDGSTDTQYF. The DNA of the CDR3 is TGTGCCAGCAGCAAAGAGGGGGCCCGGGACGGGAGCACAGATACGCAGTATTTT.